What follows are 25 T cell receptor beta chains derived from one specimen sequenced in a study of T-cell reconstitution after alpha-beta-depleted transplantation in children. Unique molecular identifiers were built into the TCRbeta library. TCRdb reprocessed the PCR reads via MiXCR and lists one record per CDR3 protein. The sample consists of 450,000 to 600,000 distinct CDR3 sequences, over 9.5% of them appearing once. The sample consisted of PBMCs, taken before TCRalphabeta/CD19-depleted stem cell transplant. The origin of the receptors is a child between 2 and 9 years old with inherited bone marrow failure, due to receive a stem cell transplant.

This clonotype appeared many times. The V and J genes are TRBV28 and TRBJ2-2; TRBD2 matches at 10 bases. Germline trimming cut 2 bases from V and 3 bases from J; bases unmatched to any gene: 6. Germline CDR1 and CDR2: MDHEN and SYDVKM. This CDR3 spans 17 amino acids. DNA for the CDR3: TGTGCCAGCAGTTTACTAGCGGGAGTGGGGTACACCGGGGAGCTGTTTTTT. The encoded protein is CASSLLAGVGYTGELFF.

The chain combines TRBV11-2 with TRBJ2-1, with 9 positions matching TRBD2. Trimming took 1 base from V and 6 from J; bases not matched to a gene: 7. This CDR3 comprises 16 residues. The germline V gene encodes CDR1 SGHAT and CDR2 FQNNGV. The CDR3 DNA is TGTGCCAGCAGCTTAGTGGTTAGCGGGAGCAGCAATGAGCAGTTCTTC. The encoded protein is CASSLVVSGSSNEQFF. The full variable domain, with the rest looked up from reference TRBV11-2 and TRBJ2-1, is EAGVAQSPRYKIIEKRQSVAFWCNPISGHATLYWYQQILGQGPKLLIQFQNNGVVDDSQLPKDRFSAERLKGVDSTLKIQPAKLEDSAVYLCASSLVVSGSSNEQFFGPGTRLTVL.

Regarding this clonotype: Possible read error: a much larger clone is one base away. V usage is TRBV10-3 and J usage is TRBJ2-7; D uncertain. Germline CDR1 and CDR2: ENHRY and SYGVKD. This CDR3 comprises 15 residues. CDR3: CAISTPDKGSYERYF. In DNA, the CDR3 is TGTGCCATCAGTACTCCTGACAAGGGATCCTACGAGCGGTACTTC.

The chain employs TRBV6-1 and TRBJ2-3; D is perhaps TRBD2 (5 bases). Germline CDR1 and CDR2: MNHNS and SASEGT. The CDR3 runs to 16 residues. With 5 bases removed from V and 0 bases from J, the gap between germline ends came to 15 bases. Here the CDR3 reads CASSPRGGPSTDTQYF. The CDR3 coding sequence is TGTGCCAGCAGTCCCCGTGGAGGCCCTAGCACAGATACGCAGTATTTT.

The rearrangement uses TRBV6-5 and TRBJ2-7; 11 bases map to TRBD1. Germline V gene data show CDR1 as MNHEY and CDR2 as SVGAGI. The V and J ends lost 4 bases and 5 bases, in that order; junction bases with no gene match: 7. This CDR3 region has 15 residues. The CDR3, as DNA: TGTGCCAGCAGTTCGATGGGACAGGGGGAACACGAGCAGTACTTC. Translated, it gives CASSSMGQGEHEQYF.

This clonotype was counted a few times. This chain joins TRBV30 and TRBJ2-1, with 11 nucleotides matching TRBD2. Germline V gene sequence: CDR1 GTSNPN, CDR2 SVGIG (reference sequence). J gave up 4 bases and V 5 bases, and 4 bases lay outside the gene matches. The CDR3 totals 14 residues. The CDR3 spells CAWDGTSGYNEQFF. CDR3 coding DNA: TGTGCCTGGGACGGGACTAGCGGTTACAATGAGCAGTTCTTC.

This clonotype was detected ten times or more. The chain is built from TRBV20-1 and TRBJ2-1, with D perhaps TRBD1 (5 bases). Trimming removed 7 bases from V and 0 bases from J, with 16 bases in between. Germline loops: CDR1 DFQATT, CDR2 SNEGSKA (reference sequence). The CDR3 is 15 residues long. CDR3 nucleotides: TGCAGTGTAAGGGGCACCTCCTTCTCCTACAATGAGCAGTTCTTC. Its protein product is CSVRGTSFSYNEQFF.

This clonotype was observed many times. The chain uses TRBV7-9 and TRBJ2-1; 7 bases match TRBD2. The CDR3 loop spans 15 amino acids. Germline V gene sequence: CDR1 SEHNR, CDR2 FQNEAQ (reference sequence). J lost 6 bases, V lost 3 bases, and 8 bases had no gene match. CDR3 in amino acids: CASSLGGTVGNEQFF. DNA of the CDR3: TGTGCCAGCAGCTTGGGAGGGACGGTGGGCAATGAGCAGTTCTTC. Full variable domain (rest looked up from reference TRBV7-9 and TRBJ2-1): DTGVSQNPRHKITKRGQNVTFRCDPISEHNRLYWYRQTLGQGPEFLTYFQNEAQLEKSRLLSDRFSAERPKGSFSTLEIQRTEQGDSAMYLCASSLGGTVGNEQFFGPGTRLTVL.

As for this clonotype: A read error is possible here, since a much larger clone lies one base away. The V and J genes are TRBV25-1 and TRBJ2-3; no definite D call. The CDR3 has 14 amino acids. The germline V gene has CDR1 MGHDK and CDR2 SYGVNS. The V end lost 6 bases, the J end lost 0 bases, and 10 bases lay between the germline ends. CDR3 bases: TGTGCCAGCAGGGGTCACTCTAGCACAGATACGCAGTATTTT. It translates to CASRGHSSTDTQYF.

The sample holds many counts of this clonotype. The V and J genes are TRBV7-2 and TRBJ2-2; D is possibly TRBD1 or TRBD2 (5 bases each). CDR1 is SGHTA and CDR2 is FQGNSA in the germline V gene. The CDR3 runs 15 residues. V lost 5 bases and J lost 0, with 10 bases in between. Written as DNA, the CDR3 is TGTGCCAGCAGCCGGGACGTTGCGAACACCGGGGAGCTGTTTTTT. Translated: CASSRDVANTGELFF.

The V call is TRBV6-5, the J call TRBJ2-3, with unresolved D. The CDR3 consists of 15 residues. Trimming left V 0 bases short and J 2 bases short, with 9 bases between. CDR1 is MNHEY and CDR2 is SVGAGI in the germline V gene. CDR3 DNA: TGTGCCAGCAGTTACTCAGGAGTGTTCACAGATACGCAGTATTTT. Translation gives CASSYSGVFTDTQYF.

This clonotype was found many times. The rearrangement joins TRBV20-1 to TRBJ2-5; 8 bases are shared with TRBD2. This CDR3 region has 14 residues. J lost 2 bases, V lost 6 bases, and 8 bases had no gene match. From germline, CDR1 is DFQATT and CDR2 SNEGSKA (reference sequence). CDR3 nucleotide sequence: TGCAGTGCGTACGGGACTAGGGGGCAAGAGACCCAGTACTTC. The encoded protein is CSAYGTRGQETQYF.

At least ten counts were recorded for this clonotype. The V and J genes are TRBV7-8 and TRBJ2-3; TRBD2 aligns across 11 bases. CDR1 is SGHVS and CDR2 is FQNEAQ in the germline V gene. The CDR3 runs to 15 residues. J gave up 5 bases and V 5 bases, and 6 bases lay outside the gene matches. The DNA of the CDR3 is TGTGCCAGCAGCGTGACTAGCGGGACAATAGATACGCAGTATTTT. Translation: CASSVTSGTIDTQYF.

This clonotype has ten or more counts. The chain employs TRBV27 and TRBJ2-1, with D uncertain. The V end was cut by 4 bases, the J end by 0 bases, with 10 bases between. Per the germline V gene, CDR1 is MNHEY and CDR2 is SMNVEV (reference sequence). The CDR3 spans 15 residues. This chain's CDR3 is CASSSYFSSYNEQFF. CDR3 nucleotide sequence: TGTGCCAGCAGTTCGTACTTCAGCTCCTACAATGAGCAGTTCTTC.

This clonotype was seen only a few times. The chain combines TRBV7-2 with TRBJ2-1; TRBD2 aligns across 11 bases. The ends lost 5 bases at V and 2 bases at J; junction bases unmatched: 5. Per germline, CDR1 SGHTA and CDR2 FQGNSA. There are 16 residues in the CDR3. The CDR3 here is CASSLLAGEPYNEQFF. In DNA, the CDR3 is TGTGCCAGCAGCCTACTAGCGGGAGAACCCTACAATGAGCAGTTCTTC.

The chain is built from TRBV6-2 or TRBV6-3 and TRBJ1-1; D might be TRBD1 (6 bases). This CDR3 contains 12 residues. Germline V lookup: CDR1 MNHEY, CDR2 SVGEGT. Trimming stripped 8 bases from V and 4 bases from J, with 11 bases between. The CDR3 bases are TGTGCCAGCGCCGAGGGGGGCACTGAAGCTTTCTTT. This encodes CASAEGGTEAFF.

This clonotype has at least ten counts. This chain joins TRBV12-3 or TRBV12-4 and TRBJ1-6; 7 nucleotides agree with TRBD1. V lost 3 bases and J lost 5; bases outside the gene matches: 1. This CDR3 is 14 amino acids long. The CDR3 DNA is TGTGCCAGCAGTTTCGACAGGGATAATTCACCCCTCCACTTT. It codes for CASSFDRDNSPLHF.

This clonotype has a count of ten or more. The V and J genes are TRBV28 and TRBJ2-1; D might be TRBD2 (5 bases). The V gene lost 1 base and the J gene lost 9 bases, with 22 bases spanning the gap. This CDR3 has 17 amino acids. CDR1 is MDHEN and CDR2 is SYDVKM in the germline V gene. CDR3 loop: CASSLLGDGLTVGEQFF. The CDR3 DNA sequence: TGTGCCAGCAGTTTATTGGGTGACGGACTGACGGTCGGTGAGCAGTTCTTC.

This clonotype was observed a handful of times. The chain links TRBV5-4 to TRBJ2-7; TRBD2 matches 7 bases. Looked up from germline, CDR1 is SGHNT and CDR2 is YYREEE (reference sequence). The CDR3 contains 19 residues. The J segment lost 3 bases and the V segment lost 3 bases, leaving 21 bases of the junction unmatched. The CDR3 sequence: CASSWGLTRARGGDYEQYF. Here the CDR3 DNA reads TGTGCCAGCAGCTGGGGACTAACTAGAGCTAGAGGTGGAGACTACGAGCAGTACTTC.

The table lists this clonotype with many counts. The V gene is TRBV28, the J gene TRBJ2-5; D unresolved. This CDR3 has 13 amino acids. Germline loops: CDR1 MDHEN, CDR2 SYDVKM. V was clipped by 2 bases and J by 3 bases, with 7 bases between them. The CDR3 reads CASSLNGEETQYF. The DNA for the CDR3 is TGTGCCAGCAGTTTAAATGGGGAAGAGACCCAGTACTTC.

The sample holds many counts of this clonotype. The chain links TRBV29-1 to TRBJ2-1; unclear D gene. Germline-derived CDR1 and CDR2 are SQVTM and ANQGSEA. The CDR3 sequence is 12 residues long. Trimming pared 4 bases from V and 8 bases from J, leaving 12 bases between. CDR3 coding DNA: TGCAGCGTTGCGCCTAGTTGGGATGAGCAGTTCTTC. It yields the protein CSVAPSWDEQFF.

This clonotype occurred many times. The genes are TRBV5-1 and TRBJ2-7; no clear D gene. Trimming removed 5 bases from V and 3 bases from J, with 15 bases in between. Germline V CDR1 and CDR2: SGHRS, YFSETQ. This CDR3 has 14 amino acids. CDR3 bases: TGCGCCAGCAGATTAGGCGGCCCAGACTACGAGCAGTACTTC. The encoded protein is CASRLGGPDYEQYF.

The table lists this clonotype with many counts. The V and J genes are TRBV12-3 or TRBV12-4 and TRBJ2-7; 7 nucleotides align to TRBD1. Trimming removed 4 bases from V and 9 bases from J; junction bases left unmatched: 15. The CDR3 has 15 residues. The CDR3 loop reads CASSSRPGQRWRQYF. CDR3 bases: TGTGCCAGCAGTTCGAGACCGGGACAGCGTTGGAGGCAGTACTTC.

This clonotype was recorded a few times. The rearrangement joins TRBV27 to TRBJ2-5, with unresolved D. This CDR3 is built from 16 residues. Germline V gene data show CDR1 as MNHEY and CDR2 as SMNVEV (reference sequence). V lost 2 bases and J 2 bases, leaving 15 bases between the germline ends. This CDR3 reads CASSLKAVTVQETQYF. The DNA for the CDR3 is TGTGCCAGCAGTTTAAAGGCAGTAACCGTACAAGAGACCCAGTACTTC.

This clonotype has only a few counts. This rearrangement joins TRBV11-2 to TRBJ2-7; TRBD2 aligns across 8 bases. CDR3 length: 15 amino acids. CDR1 SGHAT and CDR2 FQNNGV come from the germline V gene. J gave up 3 bases and V 5 bases, and 9 bases lay outside the gene matches. CDR3 residues: CASSRGVAGFYEQYF. The CDR3, as DNA: TGTGCCAGCAGCAGAGGAGTAGCGGGATTCTACGAGCAGTACTTC.